These 5 T cell receptor beta chains were sequenced from one sample in a study of post-analysis software for immune sequencing data. Study conclusions and caveats: Patients carried five TRBV segments more frequently than controls did, and TRBV5-6, TRBV5-1 and TRBV20-1 were among them.

Unique molecular identifiers featured in each of the TCR beta cDNA libraries. TCRdb passed the PCR reads through MiXCR, listing each CDR3 protein once. The sample includes some 450,000 distinct CDR3 sequences, roughly 45% of them seen just once. These receptors' antigens are unknown. Sequenced sample: blood. These receptors all come from a girl aged 5-17 years with multiple sclerosis.

V is TRBV5-1 and J is TRBJ2-7; TRBD1 aligns across 10 bases. The CDR3 is 16 residues long. Germline V lookup: CDR1 SGHRS, CDR2 YFSETQ. V lost 2 bases and J lost 2; bases outside the gene matches: 7. The CDR3 region is CASSFVTGGLTYEQYF. The CDR3 DNA is TGCGCCAGCAGCTTCGTGACAGGGGGCCTAACCTACGAGCAGTACTTC.

A word on this clonotype: One end of the junction does not line up with germline, which may come from a read error. The J gene is TRBJ2-3, the V gene TRBV5-1; TRBD1 agrees at 7 bases. CDR3 length: 15 residues. Germline CDR1 and CDR2: SGHRS and YFSETQ. DNA of the CDR3: TGTGCCAGCAGTACGAACAGGGGTTACACAGATACGCAGTATTTT. As protein: CASSTNRGYTDTQYF.

The chain employs TRBV29-1 and TRBJ1-1, with TRBD1 as a possible D gene (5 bases). CDR1 is SQVTM, CDR2 ANQGSEA, per germline. Trimming took 4 bases from V and 5 from J, leaving 8 bases between them. The CDR3 is 11 amino acids. In DNA, the CDR3 is TGCAGCGTTGTTTGGGGGACTGAAGCTTTCTTT. Translated, it gives CSVVWGTEAFF.

This clonotype occurred a few times. The chain recombines TRBV6-1 with TRBJ2-6; 7 bases fit TRBD2. In germline, CDR1 is MNHNS, CDR2 SASEGT. V was pared by 5 bases and J by 3 bases, with 19 bases of the junction left unmatched. The CDR3 runs 20 residues. This CDR3 reads CASSTTGRLALGSGANVLTF. In DNA form, the CDR3 reads TGTGCCAGCAGTACAACGGGACGACTAGCCTTGGGGAGTGGGGCCAACGTCCTGACTTTC.

The CDR3, as DNA: TGTGCCAGCAGCCACGAATTCTACGAGCAGTACTTC. It yields the protein CASSHEFYEQYF. The V and J genes are TRBV6-2 or TRBV6-3 and TRBJ2-4; D ambiguous. With the DNA end fitting TRBJ2-7 better, the J assignment may be wrong. This CDR3 is 12 amino acids long. Germline values: CDR1 MNHEY, CDR2 SVGEGT.